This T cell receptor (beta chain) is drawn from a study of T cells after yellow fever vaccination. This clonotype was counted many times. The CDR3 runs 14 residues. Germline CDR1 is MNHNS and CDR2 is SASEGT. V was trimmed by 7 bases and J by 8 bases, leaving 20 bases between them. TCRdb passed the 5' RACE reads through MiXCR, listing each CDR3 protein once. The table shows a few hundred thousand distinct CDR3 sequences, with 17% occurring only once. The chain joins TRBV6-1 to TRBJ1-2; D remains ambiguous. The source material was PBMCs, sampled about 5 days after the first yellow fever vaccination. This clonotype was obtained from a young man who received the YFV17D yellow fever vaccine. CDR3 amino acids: CASTPRPGRSGYTF. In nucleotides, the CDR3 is TGTGCCAGCACCCCTAGGCCCGGAAGGAGCGGCTACACCTTC.